These T cell receptor beta chains were read from a single sample in a study of blood T cell repertoires in COVID-19. Profiling relied on immunoSEQ multiplex PCR, and the TCRdb table lists in-frame clones only, not all of them. Of 100,000 to 150,000 clones listed, 80% to 90% were seen once; the top ten hold approximately 6.3%. Source material: peripheral blood. These receptors came from a man older than 75 with active or convalescent COVID-19. The CDR3 runs from the conserved cysteine through the conserved F or W. A D gene is named only where the DNA matches it firmly. A row's size may be missing; if present it is once, few, many or a size class.

d_call: NA
v_call: TRBV20-1
j_call: TRBJ2-3
clone_size: NA
cdr3_nt: TGCAGTGCTAGTGGGGCTGCAGATACGCAGTATTTT
cdr3_aa: CSASGAADTQYF

d_call: TRBD2
v_call: TRBV6-5
j_call: TRBJ2-3
clone_size: NA
cdr3_nt: TGTGCCAGCAGTTACTGGCTAGCGGGGGACACAGATACGCAGTATTTT
cdr3_aa: CASSYWLAGDTDTQYF

d_call: TRBD1
v_call: TRBV3-1/TRBV3-2
j_call: TRBJ2-5
clone_size: NA
cdr3_nt: TGTGCCATCTCGGGACAGGGCCCGGGGGAGACCCAGTACTTC
cdr3_aa: CAISGQGPGETQYF

d_call: NA
v_call: TRBV6-2/TRBV6-3
j_call: TRBJ2-1
clone_size: NA
cdr3_nt: TGTGCCAGCAGTAGTCGTGGGGGGGCCTTCCCACTGTTCTTC
cdr3_aa: CASSSRGGAFPLFF

d_call: TRBD2
v_call: TRBV24-1
j_call: TRBJ2-1
clone_size: NA
cdr3_nt: TGTGCCACCAGTGAGACTAGCGGGGGGGTACGGGATGAGCAGTTCTTC
cdr3_aa: CATSETSGGVRDEQFF

d_call: TRBD1
v_call: TRBV19
j_call: TRBJ1-5
clone_size: once
cdr3_nt: TGTGCCAGTAGTGCCCTGGGACAGGGTGACGGTCAGCCCCAGCATTTT
cdr3_aa: CASSALGQGDGQPQHF

d_call: NA
v_call: TRBV28
j_call: TRBJ1-2
clone_size: NA
cdr3_nt: TGTGCCAGCAGGACTGCAGGGAAATATGGCTACACCTTC
cdr3_aa: CASRTAGKYGYTF

d_call: TRBD1
v_call: TRBV4-1
j_call: TRBJ1-2
clone_size: NA
cdr3_nt: TGCGCCAGCAGCCAAGATCCTGGGACAGACTATGGCTACACCTTC
cdr3_aa: CASSQDPGTDYGYTF

d_call: NA
v_call: TRBV29-1
j_call: TRBJ2-7
clone_size: few
cdr3_nt: TGCAGGTTGTCGGCGGGTAGAAACGAGCAGTACTTC
cdr3_aa: CRLSAGRNEQYF

d_call: TRBD1
v_call: TRBV6-4
j_call: TRBJ1-2
clone_size: NA
cdr3_nt: TGTGCCAGCAGTCTCCGGGACAGGGGTGTAGAGAATGGCTACACCTTC
cdr3_aa: CASSLRDRGVENGYTF

d_call: NA
v_call: TRBV7-3
j_call: TRBJ2-3
clone_size: NA
cdr3_nt: TGTGCCAGCAGCTTAACTGGGGGGAGGACAGATACGCAGTATTTT
cdr3_aa: CASSLTGGRTDTQYF

d_call: NA
v_call: TRBV7-2
j_call: TRBJ1-2
clone_size: NA
cdr3_nt: TGTGCCAGCAGCTTACTACAGTCCTATGGCTACACCTTC
cdr3_aa: CASSLLQSYGYTF

d_call: TRBD1
v_call: TRBV18
j_call: TRBJ1-4
clone_size: once
cdr3_nt: TGTGCCAGCTCACCCCGACAGGGGGTGGGTGAAAAACTGTTTTTT
cdr3_aa: CASSPRQGVGEKLFF

d_call: NA
v_call: TRBV5-6
j_call: TRBJ1-3
clone_size: NA
cdr3_nt: TGTGCCAGCAGCTCGGGTGGAAACACCATATATTTT
cdr3_aa: CASSSGGNTIYF

d_call: NA
v_call: TRBV28
j_call: TRBJ1-1
clone_size: NA
cdr3_nt: TGTGCCAGCAGCCGGCCTCCTACAGGTTTGGTGGACACTGAAGCTTTCTTT
cdr3_aa: CASSRPPTGLVDTEAFF

d_call: NA
v_call: TRBV7-9
j_call: TRBJ1-2
clone_size: few
cdr3_nt: TGTGCCAGCAGCGCACTTGTCGGACACGTCGGCAACTATGGCTACACCTTC
cdr3_aa: CASSALVGHVGNYGYTF

d_call: TRBD2
v_call: TRBV5-6
j_call: TRBJ2-3
clone_size: NA
cdr3_nt: TGTGCCAGCAGCTTAGCGGGGGGGCAAGCAGATACGCAGTATTTT
cdr3_aa: CASSLAGGQADTQYF

d_call: NA
v_call: TRBV27
j_call: TRBJ1-2
clone_size: NA
cdr3_nt: TGTGCCAGCAGTTTTACAGGGAACTATGGCTACACCTTC
cdr3_aa: CASSFTGNYGYTF

d_call: TRBD2
v_call: TRBV5-4
j_call: TRBJ2-7
clone_size: NA
cdr3_nt: TGTGCCAGCAGCTTTGACGGGACGGGGGGGTACGAGCAGTACTTC
cdr3_aa: CASSFDGTGGYEQYF

d_call: TRBD2
v_call: TRBV6-5
j_call: TRBJ2-5
clone_size: NA
cdr3_nt: TGTGCCACTACCTTGGGGGCGGGGGGGCCCGAGACCCAGTACTTC
cdr3_aa: CATTLGAGGPETQYF

d_call: TRBD1
v_call: TRBV6-4
j_call: TRBJ1-5
clone_size: NA
cdr3_nt: TGTGCCAGCAGTGACTCGTTGGACAGGGGAAGTTTAGGCAATCAGCCCCAGCATTTT
cdr3_aa: CASSDSLDRGSLGNQPQHF

d_call: TRBD2
v_call: TRBV5-1
j_call: TRBJ2-1
clone_size: once
cdr3_nt: TGCGCCAGCAGCAGACTAGCGGGGTACCACAATGAGCAGTTCTTC
cdr3_aa: CASSRLAGYHNEQFF

d_call: NA
v_call: TRBV3-1/TRBV3-2
j_call: TRBJ2-5
clone_size: NA
cdr3_nt: TGTGCCAGCAGCCCGCTCGGCGGGTCATCATTTCTGTACCAAGAGACCCAGTACTTC
cdr3_aa: CASSPLGGSSFLYQETQYF

d_call: NA
v_call: TRBV6-2/TRBV6-3
j_call: TRBJ2-7
clone_size: NA
cdr3_nt: TGTGCCAGCAGTTACCAGGGATTCGAGCAGTACTTC
cdr3_aa: CASSYQGFEQYF

d_call: NA
v_call: TRBV7-6
j_call: TRBJ1-1
clone_size: once
cdr3_nt: TGTGCCAGCAGCCCGGACGGACTTGAAGCTTTCTTT
cdr3_aa: CASSPDGLEAFF

d_call: NA
v_call: TRBV6-2/TRBV6-3
j_call: TRBJ1-2
clone_size: NA
cdr3_nt: TGTGCCAGCAGTTACTCGTCCGAACAGGGAGGGGGCTACACCTTC
cdr3_aa: CASSYSSEQGGGYTF

d_call: NA
v_call: TRBV12-5
j_call: TRBJ1-5
clone_size: NA
cdr3_nt: TGTGCTAGTGGTTTGGCCCTTACAGGGATCAATCAGCCCCAGCATTTT
cdr3_aa: CASGLALTGINQPQHF

d_call: NA
v_call: TRBV10-1
j_call: TRBJ1-2
clone_size: NA
cdr3_nt: TGCGCCAGCACCCCCCCGTTCTGTAACTATGGCTACACCTTC
cdr3_aa: CASTPPFCNYGYTF

d_call: TRBD1
v_call: TRBV27
j_call: TRBJ1-2
clone_size: few
cdr3_nt: TGTGCCAGCAGTGACCGAATGGACAGGGGACTTGGCTACACCTTC
cdr3_aa: CASSDRMDRGLGYTF

d_call: NA
v_call: TRBV7-3
j_call: TRBJ2-5
clone_size: once
cdr3_nt: TGTGCCAGCAGCTTGACAGTCCAAGAGACCCAGTACTTC
cdr3_aa: CASSLTVQETQYF

d_call: NA
v_call: TRBV7-3
j_call: TRBJ2-1
clone_size: NA
cdr3_nt: TGTGCCAGCAGCTTAGGGCAGCCCTACAATGAGCAGTTCTTC
cdr3_aa: CASSLGQPYNEQFF

d_call: TRBD1
v_call: TRBV20-1
j_call: TRBJ2-5
clone_size: NA
cdr3_nt: TGCAGTGCTAGTGACAGGGGGTGGATAGAGACCCAGTACTTC
cdr3_aa: CSASDRGWIETQYF

d_call: NA
v_call: TRBV10-3
j_call: TRBJ2-7
clone_size: NA
cdr3_nt: TGTGCCATCAGTGTGGGAGGAGGGGCGGACTACGAGCAGTACTTC
cdr3_aa: CAISVGGGADYEQYF

d_call: TRBD1
v_call: TRBV15
j_call: TRBJ1-2
clone_size: NA
cdr3_nt: TGTGCCACCAGCAGAGATGAGGGGACAGAGAATGGCTACACCTTC
cdr3_aa: CATSRDEGTENGYTF

d_call: NA
v_call: TRBV7-9
j_call: TRBJ1-3
clone_size: NA
cdr3_nt: TGTGCCAGCAGCCCAAGGGACACCACCTCTGGAAACACCATATATTTT
cdr3_aa: CASSPRDTTSGNTIYF

d_call: NA
v_call: TRBV7-9
j_call: TRBJ1-2
clone_size: once
cdr3_nt: TGTGCCAGCAGCTCCGTCGGGGGTAACTATGGCTACACCTTC
cdr3_aa: CASSSVGGNYGYTF

d_call: NA
v_call: TRBV3-1/TRBV3-2
j_call: TRBJ1-2
clone_size: once
cdr3_nt: TGTGCCAGCAGCAACAAGTACAGCTATGGCTACACCTTC
cdr3_aa: CASSNKYSYGYTF

d_call: NA
v_call: TRBV9
j_call: TRBJ1-1
clone_size: NA
cdr3_nt: TGTGCCAGCAGCGCGTTTTCAGGTGTCGACACTGAAGCTTTCTTT
cdr3_aa: CASSAFSGVDTEAFF

d_call: TRBD1
v_call: TRBV4-1
j_call: TRBJ2-3
clone_size: NA
cdr3_nt: TGCGCCAGCAGCCAACGACAGGGAAGGGGCACAGATACGCAGTATTTT
cdr3_aa: CASSQRQGRGTDTQYF

d_call: TRBD2
v_call: TRBV5-4
j_call: TRBJ2-5
clone_size: NA
cdr3_nt: TGTGCCAGCAGCTGGAGACGGGCTAGCGGGGGCCCAGAGACCCAGTACTTC
cdr3_aa: CASSWRRASGGPETQYF

d_call: NA
v_call: TRBV11-2
j_call: TRBJ2-1
clone_size: NA
cdr3_nt: TGTGCCAGTTCGGTCCAACGGGGTGAGCAGTTCTTC
cdr3_aa: CASSVQRGEQFF

d_call: NA
v_call: TRBV5-1
j_call: TRBJ2-2
clone_size: NA
cdr3_nt: TGCGCCAGCAGCTTTCGAGGGAACACCGGGGAGCTGTTTTTT
cdr3_aa: CASSFRGNTGELFF

d_call: NA
v_call: TRBV10-3
j_call: TRBJ2-5
clone_size: NA
cdr3_nt: TGTGCCATCAGGGAGGGGCCAAGTGTCGAGACCCAGTACTTC
cdr3_aa: CAIREGPSVETQYF

d_call: TRBD2
v_call: TRBV5-1
j_call: TRBJ2-7
clone_size: once
cdr3_nt: TGCGCCAGCAGCCAGCGGGGGGGCCAGGACATTGAGCAGTACTTC
cdr3_aa: CASSQRGGQDIEQYF

d_call: TRBD1
v_call: TRBV10-3
j_call: TRBJ2-7
clone_size: NA
cdr3_nt: TGTGCCATCAGCACTGACAGGGGAAGTGCCGAGCAGTACTTC
cdr3_aa: CAISTDRGSAEQYF

d_call: TRBD2
v_call: TRBV5-5
j_call: TRBJ2-3
clone_size: NA
cdr3_nt: TGTGCCAGCAGCGCGTTAGCGGGGGGCCTCGCAGATACGCAGTATTTT
cdr3_aa: CASSALAGGLADTQYF

d_call: NA
v_call: TRBV6-2/TRBV6-3
j_call: TRBJ1-5
clone_size: NA
cdr3_nt: TGTGCCAGCAGTTACGGGGACATCGGGCGTCAGCCCCAGCATTTT
cdr3_aa: CASSYGDIGRQPQHF

d_call: NA
v_call: TRBV6-5
j_call: TRBJ2-1
clone_size: once
cdr3_nt: TGTGCCAGCAGCTCCGACAACAATGAGCAGTTCTTC
cdr3_aa: CASSSDNNEQFF

d_call: NA
v_call: TRBV12-3/TRBV12-4
j_call: TRBJ1-4
clone_size: NA
cdr3_nt: TGTGCCACGCGGGGATCAACTAATGAAAAACTGTTTTTT
cdr3_aa: CATRGSTNEKLFF

d_call: NA
v_call: TRBV7-8
j_call: TRBJ2-7
clone_size: NA
cdr3_nt: TGTGCCAGCAGCTTATCGACTAGTGGTAACGAGCAGTACTTC
cdr3_aa: CASSLSTSGNEQYF